This entry is about one TCR beta chain. The data belong to a study of blood T cells in healthy people across ages. The CDR3 contains 15 residues. V lost 1 base and J 0 bases, leaving 10 bases between the germline ends. Germline-derived CDR1 and CDR2 are LGHDT and YNNKEL (reference sequence). Then a second PCR, running roughly 6 to 11 cycles, was carried out with a sample-barcoded 5' primer and a J-beta primer mix. TCRdb fed the 5' RACE reads into MiXCR, producing one record per CDR3 protein. The sample contains about 1 million distinct CDR3 sequences, 45% of which appear only once. Sequenced sample: blood. The chain recombines TRBV3-1 with TRBJ2-7, with a possible D match to TRBD1 (6 bases). The TCR sequence derives from a woman in her sixties or seventies in good health. The CDR3 loop is CASSQGTALSYEQYF. The CDR3 region has the DNA TGTGCCAGCAGCCAAGGGACAGCACTCTCCTACGAGCAGTACTTC.